One and the same sample provided the 10 T cell receptor beta chains below, sequenced in a study of blood T cell repertoires in COVID-19. Some clones are missing from TCRdb's copy, which holds only in-frame ones; the method was immunoSEQ multiplex PCR. The profile shows around 67,000 clones, just over 85% of them singletons. The specimen was peripheral blood. The receptors were gathered from a woman aged 80 or older with active or convalescent COVID-19.

The CDR3 nucleotides are TGTGCCAGCAGTCAAAACCGGGACACCCAGGGGGGCTACACCTTC. Translating gives CASSQNRDTQGGYTF. This chain joins TRBV27 and TRBJ1-2, with D perhaps matching TRBD1 (6 bases). This CDR3 has 15 amino acids. Between the trimmed V and J ends, which lost 5 bases and 8 bases, there was a span of 21 bases. Germline-derived CDR1 and CDR2 are MNHEY and SMNVEV (reference sequence).

The chain is built from TRBV18 and TRBJ2-3; TRBD1 is a possible D gene (5 bases). CDR1 KGHSH and CDR2 LQKENI come from the germline V gene. CDR3 length: 14 residues. V lost 6 bases to trimming and J lost 4 bases, with 14 bases between them. The CDR3 spells CASSLNKGADTQYF. In DNA, the CDR3 is TGTGCCAGCTCTTTAAATAAAGGGGCAGATACGCAGTATTTT.

This chain uses TRBV4-3 with TRBJ2-5, with 9 nucleotides matching TRBD1. Germline V gives CDR1 LGHNA, CDR2 YSLEER. V was clipped by 5 bases and J by 0 bases; unmatched bases: 7. This CDR3 spans 16 amino acids. The CDR3 sequence: CASSARTGDYQETQYF. CDR3 nucleotides: TGCGCCAGCAGCGCCCGGACAGGGGATTACCAAGAGACCCAGTACTTC.

V usage is TRBV6-5 and J usage is TRBJ1-1; no clear D gene. The length of the CDR3 is 13 residues. With 2 bases removed from V and 4 bases from J, the gap between germline ends came to 8 bases. The V gene's germline CDR1 is MNHEY and CDR2 SVGAGI. The CDR3 sequence: CASSYRSPTEAFF. The CDR3 DNA follows: TGTGCCAGCAGTTACCGGTCGCCCACTGAAGCTTTCTTT.

This chain uses TRBV30 with TRBJ2-7, with TRBD2 matching 9 bases. Germline V CDR1 and CDR2: GTSNPN, SVGIG (reference sequence). There are 19 residues in the CDR3. With 0 bases clipped from V and 6 bases from J, the junction kept 21 bases outside the gene matches. The CDR3 nucleotides are TGTGCCTGGAGTGTATTGGGGCTAGCGGGGCGGGGGGCTCTCGGCGAGCAGTACTTC. It is translated as CAWSVLGLAGRGALGEQYF.

The chain is built from TRBV5-6 and TRBJ1-2; 7 bases fit TRBD1. The CDR3 runs to 13 residues. Germline lookup yields CDR1 SGHDT and CDR2 YYEEEE. The ends lost 4 bases at V and 6 bases at J; junction bases unmatched: 6. CDR3 bases: TGTGCCAGCAGCCGCGGGCAGGGGGATGGCTACACCTTC. Translation gives CASSRGQGDGYTF.

This clone was seen a few times. The chain has TRBV6-5 and TRBJ1-5, with D uncertain. The CDR3 contains 12 residues. Germline V gene data show CDR1 as MNHEY and CDR2 as SVGAGI. V lost 7 bases to trimming and J lost 4 bases, with 8 bases between them. Here the CDR3 DNA reads TGTGCCAGCACGACTTCTAATCAGCCCCAGCATTTT. Translating it yields CASTTSNQPQHF.

V gene TRBV3-1 (or the pseudogene TRBV3-2) combines with J gene TRBJ2-5; 15 bases align to TRBD2. Germline CDR1 reads LGHDT; CDR2 reads YNNKEL (reference sequence). V trimming: 1 base; J trimming: 4 bases; junction bases outside the gene matches: 4. This CDR3 comprises 17 residues. The CDR3 here is CASSQGTSGGAGETQYF. The CDR3 nucleotides read TGTGCCAGCAGCCAAGGGACTAGCGGGGGGGCCGGAGAGACCCAGTACTTC.

Concerning this clone: The junction differs from germline at one of its ends, possibly a read error. The chain carries TRBV5-1 and TRBJ2-7; TRBD1 agrees at 7 bases. Per germline, CDR1 SGHRS and CDR2 YFSETQ. The CDR3 has 14 amino acids. The CDR3 nucleotides are TGCGCCAGCAGCTTGGGCGTCAGGGGGAACGAGGAGTACTTC. Amino acid sequence: CASSLGVRGNEEYF.

A remark on this clone: Different DNA sequences within this sample yield the same CDR3. The chain uses TRBV12-3 or TRBV12-4 and TRBJ1-3; tentatively, D is TRBD1 (6 bases). V shed 11 bases and J shed 3 bases, with 8 bases lying between them. The CDR3 is 11 residues long. This CDR3 reads CAAGVGNTIYF. The DNA for the CDR3 is TGTGCCGCAGGGGTTGGAAACACCATATATTTT.